This T cell receptor beta chain stems from a study of beta chain features in type 1 diabetes. Of the isolated RNA, all was reverse transcribed, and so the sequenced material was expressed TCRB transcripts. The method was immunoSEQ multiplex PCR; TCRdb's version includes in-frame clones alone and lacks a portion of them. The sample lists approximately 27,000 clones, under 50% occurring once. Study observations and caveats: TCRB CDR3 length was moderately but significantly reduced in all four CD4+ subsets of Type 1 diabetes patients.

In regard to this clone: No antigen is known for it.

Looked up from germline, CDR1 is LGHNT and CDR2 is FRNRAP. The CDR3 spans 14 residues. V lost 5 bases and J lost 7, with 12 bases in between. The receptor comes from a man aged 25-45 years with type 1 diabetes. Material for sequencing was stem cell memory CD4+ T cells from blood. The V and J genes are TRBV12-5 and TRBJ1-6; tentative D call: TRBD1 (5 bases). In nucleotides, the CDR3 is TGTGCTAGTGGTCCCGGGACTGCGAATTCACCCCTCCACTTT. Protein: CASGPGTANSPLHF.